This entry concerns a single T cell receptor beta chain. What it recognizes is unknown. TCRdb re-called the 5' RACE reads and gives one entry per CDR3 protein, without DNA. The table lists under 200,000 distinct CDR3 sequences, with around 2.4% in the top ten. This record comes from a study of monozygotic twins with inflammatory bowel disease. Broader study findings: Different subtypes (of T cells) could not be told apart from one another. Backing was not found for a single strong signal or clonotype associated with IBD. IBD patients carried less diverse TCRbeta repertoires (inverse Simpson) than healthy co-twins. Fewer shared clonotypes with others were found in IBD patients than in healthy twins, especially with disease activity.

CDR1 is MGHDK and CDR2 is SYGVNS in the germline V gene. This CDR3 comprises 14 residues. The receptor comes from a human donor with ulcerative colitis or Crohn's disease, or a healthy co-twin of an affected twin (not recorded which). Material for sequencing was blood. This chain links TRBV25-1 with TRBJ2-3; no DNA is available, so the TRBD2 call from TCRdb remains unchecked. The chain's CDR3 is CASSQSGARDTQYF.